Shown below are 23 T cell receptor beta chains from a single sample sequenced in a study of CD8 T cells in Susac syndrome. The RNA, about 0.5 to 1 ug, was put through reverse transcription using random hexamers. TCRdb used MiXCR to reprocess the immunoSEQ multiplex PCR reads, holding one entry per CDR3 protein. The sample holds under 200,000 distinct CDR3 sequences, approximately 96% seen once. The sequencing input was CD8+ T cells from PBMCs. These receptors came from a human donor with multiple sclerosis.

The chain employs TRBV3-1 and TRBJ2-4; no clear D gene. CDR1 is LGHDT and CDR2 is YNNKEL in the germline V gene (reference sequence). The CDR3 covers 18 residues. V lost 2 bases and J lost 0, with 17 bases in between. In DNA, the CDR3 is TGTGCCAGCAGCCAATTGTCCGGCTCGGACGTAGCCAAAAACATTCAGTACTTC. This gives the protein CASSQLSGSDVAKNIQYF.

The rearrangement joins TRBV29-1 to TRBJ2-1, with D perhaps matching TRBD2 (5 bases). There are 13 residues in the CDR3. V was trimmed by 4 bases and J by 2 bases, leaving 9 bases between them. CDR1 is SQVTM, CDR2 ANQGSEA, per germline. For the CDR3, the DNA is TGCAGCGTTGTCCTAGCCGCCTACAATGAGCAGTTCTTC. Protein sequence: CSVVLAAYNEQFF.

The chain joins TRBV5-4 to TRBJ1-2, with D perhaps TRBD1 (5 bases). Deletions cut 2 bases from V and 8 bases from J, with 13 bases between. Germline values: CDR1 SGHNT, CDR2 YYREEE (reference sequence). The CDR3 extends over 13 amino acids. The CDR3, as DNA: TGTGCCAGCAGCTTCCTTGGGGGTGAAGGCTACACCTTC. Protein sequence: CASSFLGGEGYTF.

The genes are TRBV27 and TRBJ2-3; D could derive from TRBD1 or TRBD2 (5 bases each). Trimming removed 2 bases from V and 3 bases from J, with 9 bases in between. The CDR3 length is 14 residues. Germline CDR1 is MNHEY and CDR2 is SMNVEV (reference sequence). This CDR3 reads CASSLMGDTDTQYF. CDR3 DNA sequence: TGTGCCAGCAGTTTAATGGGGGATACAGATACGCAGTATTTT.

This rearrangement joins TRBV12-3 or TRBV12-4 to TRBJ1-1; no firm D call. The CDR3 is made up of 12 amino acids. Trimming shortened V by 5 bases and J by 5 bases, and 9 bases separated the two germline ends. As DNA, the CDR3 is TGTGCCAGCAGTCCCCTTCAGACTGAAGCTTTCTTT. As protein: CASSPLQTEAFF.

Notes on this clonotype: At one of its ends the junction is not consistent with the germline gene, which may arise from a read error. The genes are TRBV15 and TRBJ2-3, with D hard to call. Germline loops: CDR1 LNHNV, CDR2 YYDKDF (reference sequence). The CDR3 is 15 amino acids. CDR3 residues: CATSRGPFSIDTQYF. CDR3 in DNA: TGTGCCACCAGCAGAGGCCCCTTTAGCATAGATACGCAGTATTTT. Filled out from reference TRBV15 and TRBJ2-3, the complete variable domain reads DAMVIQNPRYQVTQFGKPVTLSCSQTLNHNVMYWYQQKSSQAPKLLFHYYDKDFNNEADTPDNFQSRRPNTSFCFLDIRSPGLGDTAMYLCATSRGPFSIDTQYFGPGTRLTVL.

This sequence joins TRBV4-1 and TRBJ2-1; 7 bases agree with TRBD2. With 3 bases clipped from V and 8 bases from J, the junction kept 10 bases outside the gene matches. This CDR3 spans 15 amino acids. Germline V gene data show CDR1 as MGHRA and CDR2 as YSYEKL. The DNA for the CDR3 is TGCGCCAGCAGCCAGGTACTAGCGCCCAGGGATGAGCAGTTCTTC. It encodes CASSQVLAPRDEQFF.

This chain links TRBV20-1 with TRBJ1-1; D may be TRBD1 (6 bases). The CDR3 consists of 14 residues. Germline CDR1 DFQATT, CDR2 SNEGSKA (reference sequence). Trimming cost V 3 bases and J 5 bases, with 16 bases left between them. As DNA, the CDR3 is TGCAGTGCTAGCCCCGACGGCCAGGGGACTGAAGCTTTCTTT. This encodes CSASPDGQGTEAFF.

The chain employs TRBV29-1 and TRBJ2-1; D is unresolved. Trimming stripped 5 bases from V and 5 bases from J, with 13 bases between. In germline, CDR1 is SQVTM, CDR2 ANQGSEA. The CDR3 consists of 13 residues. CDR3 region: CSVRWSTNNEQFF. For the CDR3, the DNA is TGCAGCGTTCGCTGGAGCACGAACAATGAGCAGTTCTTC.

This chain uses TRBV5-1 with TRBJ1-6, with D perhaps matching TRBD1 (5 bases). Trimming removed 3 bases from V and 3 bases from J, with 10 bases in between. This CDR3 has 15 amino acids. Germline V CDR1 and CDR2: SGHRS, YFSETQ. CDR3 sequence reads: CASSSDILYNSPLHF. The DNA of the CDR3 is TGCGCCAGCAGCTCGGACATCCTCTATAATTCACCCCTCCACTTT.

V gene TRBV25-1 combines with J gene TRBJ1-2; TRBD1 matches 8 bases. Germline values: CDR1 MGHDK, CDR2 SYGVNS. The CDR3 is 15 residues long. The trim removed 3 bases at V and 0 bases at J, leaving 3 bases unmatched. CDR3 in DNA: TGTGCCAGCAGTGAGACAGGGGCATCTAACTATGGCTACACCTTC. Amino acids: CASSETGASNYGYTF.

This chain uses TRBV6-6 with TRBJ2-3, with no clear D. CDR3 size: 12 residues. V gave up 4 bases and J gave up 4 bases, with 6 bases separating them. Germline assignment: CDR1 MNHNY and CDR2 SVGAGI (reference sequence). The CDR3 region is CASSLGSDTQYF. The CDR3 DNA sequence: TGTGCCAGCAGTTTGGGATCAGATACGCAGTATTTT.

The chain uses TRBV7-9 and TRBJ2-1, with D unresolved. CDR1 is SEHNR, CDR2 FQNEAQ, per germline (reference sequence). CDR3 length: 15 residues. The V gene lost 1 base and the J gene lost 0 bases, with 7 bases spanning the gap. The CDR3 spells CASSLGESSYNEQFF. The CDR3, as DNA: TGTGCCAGCAGCTTAGGAGAAAGCTCCTACAATGAGCAGTTCTTC.

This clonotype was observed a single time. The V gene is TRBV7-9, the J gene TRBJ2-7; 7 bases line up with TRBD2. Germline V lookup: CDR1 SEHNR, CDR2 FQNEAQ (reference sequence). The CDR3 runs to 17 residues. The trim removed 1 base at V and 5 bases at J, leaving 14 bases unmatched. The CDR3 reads CASSLERGLQIGDEQYF. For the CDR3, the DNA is TGTGCCAGCAGCTTAGAGCGGGGACTCCAAATCGGCGACGAGCAGTACTTC.

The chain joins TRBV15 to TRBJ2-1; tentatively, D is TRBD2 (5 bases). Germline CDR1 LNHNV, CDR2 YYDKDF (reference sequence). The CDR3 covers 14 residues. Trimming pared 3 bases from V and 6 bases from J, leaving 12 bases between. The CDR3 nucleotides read TGTGCCACCAGCAGGGGAGAGTTCGGCAATGAGCAGTTCTTC. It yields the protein CATSRGEFGNEQFF.

CDR3 nucleotide sequence: TGTGCCAGCAGTTTGGGGGGGAGGGCCTGGGACGAGCAGTACTTC. This gives the protein CASSLGGRAWDEQYF. The chain joins TRBV6-6 to TRBJ2-7, with 7 bases lining up with TRBD2. Germline CDR1 is MNHNY and CDR2 is SVGAGI (reference sequence). This CDR3 contains 15 residues. J was trimmed by 5 bases and V by 4 bases; bases with no gene match: 11.

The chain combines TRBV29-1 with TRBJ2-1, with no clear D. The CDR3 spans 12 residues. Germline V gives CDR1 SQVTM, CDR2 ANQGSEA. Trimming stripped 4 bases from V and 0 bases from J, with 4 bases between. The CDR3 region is CSVAGSYNEQFF. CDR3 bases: TGCAGCGTTGCAGGCTCCTACAATGAGCAGTTCTTC.

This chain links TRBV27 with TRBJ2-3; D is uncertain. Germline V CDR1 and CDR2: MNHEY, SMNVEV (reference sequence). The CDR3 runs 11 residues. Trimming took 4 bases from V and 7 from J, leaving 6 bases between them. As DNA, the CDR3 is TGTGCCAGCAGTTCCTCAAATACGCAGTATTTT. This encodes CASSSSNTQYF.

CDR3 in DNA: TGCAGCGTTGAAAGACTAGCGGGAGGCAATGAGCAGTTCTTC. Encoded protein: CSVERLAGGNEQFF. The V gene is TRBV29-1, the J gene TRBJ2-1; TRBD2 aligns across 13 bases. The germline V gene encodes CDR1 SQVTM and CDR2 ANQGSEA. V lost 2 bases, J lost 6 bases, and 1 base stayed unmatched. The CDR3 runs 14 residues.

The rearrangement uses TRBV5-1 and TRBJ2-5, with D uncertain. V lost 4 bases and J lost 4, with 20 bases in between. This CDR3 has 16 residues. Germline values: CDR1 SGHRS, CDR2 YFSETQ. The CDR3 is CASSLVSSGPGETQYF. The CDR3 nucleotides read TGCGCCAGCAGCCTCGTATCATCCGGGCCAGGAGAGACCCAGTACTTC.

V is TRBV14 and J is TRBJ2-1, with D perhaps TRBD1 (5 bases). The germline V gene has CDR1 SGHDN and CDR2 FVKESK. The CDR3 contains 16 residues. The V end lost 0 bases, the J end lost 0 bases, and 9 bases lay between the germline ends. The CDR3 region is CASSQEGQSSYNEQFF. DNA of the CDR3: TGTGCCAGCAGCCAAGAGGGGCAGAGCTCCTACAATGAGCAGTTCTTC.

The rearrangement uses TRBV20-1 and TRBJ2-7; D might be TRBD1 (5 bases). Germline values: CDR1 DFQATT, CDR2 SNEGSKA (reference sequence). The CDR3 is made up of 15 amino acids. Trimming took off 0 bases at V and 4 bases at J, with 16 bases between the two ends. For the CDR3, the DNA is TGCAGTGCTAGAGAGGACATCTCCAGCCCATACGAGCAGTACTTC. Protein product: CSAREDISSPYEQYF.

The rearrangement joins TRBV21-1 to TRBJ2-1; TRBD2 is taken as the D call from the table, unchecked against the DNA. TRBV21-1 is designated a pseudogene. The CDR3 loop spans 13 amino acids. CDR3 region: CASSKSTSHEQFF. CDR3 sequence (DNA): TGTGCCAGCAGCAAATCTACTAGTCATGAGCAGTTCTTC.